The 27 T cell receptor beta chains below all came from one sample that was sequenced in a study of T cells in Graves' hyperthyroidism and ophthalmopathy. RNA transcripts provided the source from which TCR beta CDR3 regions were amplified. TCR CDR3 underwent first-round RT-PCR with the HTBI primer set. One entry per CDR3 protein, called by TCRdb with MiXCR from the multiplex PCR reads. This sample has 600,000 to 850,000 distinct CDR3 sequences; around 19% occur once, and the top ten carry over 15%. The specimen sequenced was blood. The receptors originated from a woman between 50 and 59 years old with Graves' hyperthyroidism that later progressed to Graves' ophthalmopathy.

This clonotype turned up a few times. The J gene is TRBJ2-6, the V gene TRBV7-3; D is ambiguous. The V end lost 8 bases, the J end lost 7 bases, and 12 bases lay between the germline ends. Germline V gives CDR1 SGHTA, CDR2 FQGTGA. The CDR3 spans 13 residues. CDR3 sequence: CASSYVGANVLTF. The CDR3 coding sequence is TGTGCCAGCTCCTACGTGGGAGCCAACGTCCTGACTTTC.

At least ten counts were recorded for this clonotype. V usage is TRBV20-1 and J usage is TRBJ2-7, with 8 positions matching TRBD1. The CDR3 extends over 15 amino acids. Germline CDR1 and CDR2: DFQATT and SNEGSKA (reference sequence). With V trimmed by 5 bases and J by 3 bases, 12 bases remained unmatched. The CDR3 spells CSAENLGGQGYEQYF. The CDR3 coding sequence is TGCAGTGCTGAAAACCTTGGCGGACAGGGCTACGAGCAGTACTTC.

This clonotype turned up a few times. The chain carries TRBV7-9 and TRBJ1-2; possibly TRBD1 for D (5 bases). CDR1 is SEHNR, CDR2 FQNEAQ, per germline (reference sequence). The CDR3 covers 16 residues. Trimming cost V 2 bases and J 5 bases, with 18 bases left between them. CDR3 sequence reads: CASSLLETAIPYGYTF. CDR3 nucleotides: TGTGCCAGCAGCTTATTGGAGACAGCCATTCCATATGGCTACACCTTC.

In its sample, this clonotype was seen many times. CDR3 region: CASTSLTYGYTF. For the CDR3, the DNA is TGTGCCAGCACGTCCTTGACCTATGGCTACACCTTC. This chain uses TRBV11-2 with TRBJ1-2; D gene unclear. The germline V gene has CDR1 SGHAT and CDR2 FQNNGV. V shed 7 bases and J shed 4 bases, with 10 bases lying between them. The CDR3 runs 12 residues.

This clonotype was seen ten or more times. V is TRBV9 and J is TRBJ1-2; D is undetermined. Trimming took off 3 bases at V and 4 bases at J, with 10 bases between the two ends. Germline V gene data show CDR1 as SGDLS and CDR2 as YYNGEE. The CDR3 loop spans 13 amino acids. The CDR3 is CASSESGLYGYTF. The CDR3 DNA follows: TGTGCCAGCAGCGAGTCAGGACTCTATGGCTACACCTTC.

The J gene is TRBJ2-7, the V gene TRBV30, with D unclear. V was clipped by 5 bases and J by 5 bases, with 13 bases between them. Germline V gene sequence: CDR1 GTSNPN, CDR2 SVGIG (reference sequence). The CDR3 is 12 amino acids. This CDR3 reads CAWGPSTHEQYF. The CDR3 bases are TGTGCCTGGGGGCCATCTACCCACGAGCAGTACTTC.

This clonotype has at least ten counts. CDR3 coding DNA: TGTGCCAGCAGGACAATCAGGGGTTCCTACAATGAGCAGTTCTTC. It translates to CASRTIRGSYNEQFF. The chain uses TRBV12-3 or TRBV12-4 and TRBJ2-1; D perhaps matches TRBD1 (6 bases). CDR3 size: 15 residues. Trimming removed 6 bases at V and 1 base at J, with 13 bases between.

V is TRBV2 and J is TRBJ2-5; D is unclear. The CDR3 consists of 12 residues. V was pared by 6 bases and J by 2 bases, with 7 bases between. Germline V gene sequence: CDR1 SNHLY, CDR2 FYNNEI. In nucleotides, the CDR3 is TGTGCCAGCAGGCGGCATCAAGAGACCCAGTACTTC. Amino acid sequence: CASRRHQETQYF. Supplemented by reference TRBV2 and TRBJ2-5, the full variable domain reads EPEVTQTPSHQVTQMGQEVILRCVPISNHLYFYWYRQILGQKVEFLVSFYNNEISEKSEIFDDQFSVERPDGSNFTLKIRSTKLEDSAMYFCASRRHQETQYFGPGTRLLVL.

The sample holds many counts of this clonotype. Its ends do not fully match the called genes, so a read error is possible. V and J are TRBV12-3 or TRBV12-4 and TRBJ2-7; D unresolved. The CDR3 consists of 13 residues. The CDR3 reads CASSLGTPYEQYF. In DNA form, the CDR3 reads TGCGCCAGCAGCTTGGGCACCCCATACGAGCAGTACTTC.

On this clonotype itself: Just one base apart from a much larger clone, this may be a read error. This likely comes from a read error, as the CDR3 has no conserved phenylalanine or tryptophan at its end. The rearrangement joins TRBV2 to TRBJ2-2; D is uncertain. CDR1 SNHLY and CDR2 FYNNEI come from the germline V gene. V lost 8 bases, J lost 6 bases, and 13 bases lay in between. The CDR3 consists of 13 residues. CDR3: CASGRESPGELFS. CDR3 nucleotide sequence: TGTGCCAGCGGTAGGGAATCGCCCGGGGAGCTGTTTTCT.

The rearrangement uses TRBV15 and TRBJ2-5, with D perhaps given as TRBD1 or TRBD2 (5 bases each). Trimming removed 0 bases at V and 4 bases at J, with 15 bases between. The CDR3 extends over 16 amino acids. The V gene's germline CDR1 is LNHNV and CDR2 YYDKDF (reference sequence). The CDR3 spells CATSRDRSRGRETQYF. DNA for the CDR3: TGTGCCACCAGCAGAGATCGGAGTAGGGGACGAGAGACCCAGTACTTC. The variable domain in full, with the rest retrieved from reference TRBV15 and TRBJ2-5, is DAMVIQNPRYQVTQFGKPVTLSCSQTLNHNVMYWYQQKSSQAPKLLFHYYDKDFNNEADTPDNFQSRRPNTSFCFLDIRSPGLGDTAMYLCATSRDRSRGRETQYFGPGTRLLVL.

This clonotype was observed at least ten times. The chain couples TRBV7-8 to TRBJ1-1, with a tentative D call TRBD1 (5 bases). Trimming pared 3 bases from V and 1 base from J, leaving 12 bases between. Germline V gives CDR1 SGHVS, CDR2 FQNEAQ. This CDR3 contains 15 residues. CDR3 nucleotide sequence: TGTGCCAGCAGCTTTACGGGACTTCGGAACACTGAAGCTTTCTTT. Residues: CASSFTGLRNTEAFF. Variable domain in full (rest from reference TRBV7-8 and TRBJ1-1): GAGVSQSPRYKVAKRGQDVALRCDPISGHVSLFWYQQALGQGPEFLTYFQNEAQLDKSGLPSDRFFAERPEGSVSTLKIQRTQQEDSAVYLCASSFTGLRNTEAFFGQGTRLTVV.

This clonotype was recorded many times. This rearrangement joins TRBV2 to TRBJ1-5; weak D call: TRBD1 (5 bases). This CDR3 has 15 amino acids. V gave up 6 bases and J gave up 6 bases, with 18 bases separating them. Per the germline V gene, CDR1 is SNHLY and CDR2 is FYNNEI. CDR3 nucleotides: TGTGCCAGCAGCGTAAGGACGGGACGGGGTCAGCCCCAGCATTTT. The encoded protein is CASSVRTGRGQPQHF.

This clonotype was picked up one time. The chain joins TRBV25-1 to TRBJ1-5; D is undetermined. Deletions cut 5 bases from V and 3 bases from J, with 11 bases between. The V gene's germline CDR1 is MGHDK and CDR2 SYGVNS. There are 14 residues in the CDR3. CDR3 sequence reads: CASSRTEHNQPQHF. The CDR3 DNA sequence: TGTGCCAGCAGTCGGACGGAACACAATCAGCCCCAGCATTTT.

In its sample, this clonotype was seen a few times. J is TRBJ1-4 and V is TRBV27; 9 bases map to TRBD1. Germline V lookup: CDR1 MNHEY, CDR2 SMNVEV (reference sequence). The CDR3 length is 16 residues. Trimming took 7 bases from V and 2 from J; bases not matched to a gene: 8. The CDR3 DNA reads as TGTGCCAGCACCATGGGACAGGGCGCCACTAATGAAAAACTGTTTTTT. Its protein product is CASTMGQGATNEKLFF.

The chain employs TRBV20-1 and TRBJ2-3; D assignment may be TRBD1 or TRBD2 (5 bases each). The V gene lost 3 bases and the J gene lost 2 bases, with 15 bases spanning the gap. The CDR3 sequence is 15 residues long. Per germline, CDR1 DFQATT and CDR2 SNEGSKA (reference sequence). The CDR3 sequence: CSASSAWGSTDTQYF. In DNA, the CDR3 is TGCAGTGCTAGTTCGGCCTGGGGGTCCACAGATACGCAGTATTTT.

At least ten counts were recorded for this clonotype. V and J are TRBV12-3 or TRBV12-4 and TRBJ1-1; D possibly corresponds to TRBD1 (6 bases). The CDR3 is 14 residues long. Trimming took off 5 bases at V and 4 bases at J, with 14 bases between the two ends. CDR3: CASSREAGATEAFF. The CDR3 coding sequence is TGTGCCAGCAGTCGGGAGGCAGGGGCCACTGAAGCTTTCTTT.

This sequence joins TRBV19 and TRBJ2-5; the D gene is possibly TRBD1 (6 bases). V shed 9 bases and J shed 6 bases, with 17 bases lying between them. Germline assignment: CDR1 LNHDA and CDR2 SQIVND (reference sequence). The CDR3 extends over 13 amino acids. DNA for the CDR3: TGTGCCAGCCGGAGACAGGCCTGGAAGACCCAGTACTTC. Its protein is CASRRQAWKTQYF.

This clonotype was found many times. This sequence joins TRBV12-5 and TRBJ2-5; 8 nucleotides align to TRBD2. The CDR3 loop spans 14 amino acids. The junction had 3 bases not matched to a gene; V was cut back by 5 bases and J by 1 base. CDR1 and CDR2 (germline): LGHNT, FRNRAP. CDR3 DNA: TGTGCTAGTGGTCCAGGGACTAGCCAAGAGACCCAGTACTTC. Encoded protein: CASGPGTSQETQYF.

This clonotype came up many times. The chain uses TRBV5-8 and TRBJ2-7, with D possibly being TRBD1 (5 bases). The germline V gene has CDR1 SGHTS and CDR2 YDEGEE. The CDR3 has 13 amino acids. V shed 2 bases and J shed 4 bases, with 10 bases lying between them. The CDR3 nucleotides are TGTGCCAGCAGCTTTCCAGGGATTTACGAGCAGTACTTC. Protein product: CASSFPGIYEQYF.

This clonotype was observed at least ten times. The rearrangement uses TRBV3-1 and TRBJ2-1; 7 nucleotides line up with TRBD1. V was clipped by 0 bases and J by 9 bases; unmatched bases: 8. This CDR3 region has 15 residues. Germline-derived CDR1 and CDR2 are LGHDT and YNNKEL (reference sequence). The CDR3: CASSQERGGLGEQFF. The CDR3, as DNA: TGTGCCAGCAGCCAAGAGAGAGGGGGCCTCGGTGAGCAGTTCTTC.

The table lists this clonotype with a count of one. The chain links TRBV19 to TRBJ1-5; D is undetermined. V was clipped by 4 bases and J by 0 bases, with 13 bases between them. The CDR3 is made up of 16 amino acids. CDR1 LNHDA and CDR2 SQIVND come from the germline V gene (reference sequence). CDR3 sequence reads: CASSTTLGVSNQPQHF. The CDR3 nucleotides are TGTGCCAGTAGTACGACTCTTGGGGTTAGCAATCAGCCCCAGCATTTT. The whole variable domain, remainder taken from reference TRBV19 and TRBJ1-5, is DGGITQSPKYLFRKEGQNVTLSCEQNLNHDAMYWYRQDPGQGLRLIYYSQIVNDFQKGDIAEGYSVSREKKESFPLTVTSAQKNPTAFYLCASSTTLGVSNQPQHFGDGTRLSIL.

The sample holds a few counts of this clonotype. The rearrangement links TRBV2 to TRBJ2-2; D unclear. The CDR3 runs to 14 residues. V was trimmed by 2 bases and J by 5 bases, leaving 9 bases between them. Germline CDR1 SNHLY, CDR2 FYNNEI. Here the CDR3 reads CASSERRDTGELFF. The DNA of the CDR3 is TGTGCCAGCAGTGAACGGCGAGATACCGGGGAGCTGTTTTTT.

To note about this clonotype: Being one base from a much bigger clone, this may be a read error. The chain recombines TRBV15 with TRBJ2-5; 10 bases fit TRBD1. Germline values: CDR1 LNHNV, CDR2 YYDKDF (reference sequence). The CDR3 length is 16 residues. The CDR3 nucleotides are TGTGCCACCAGCAGAGCCAAGACAGGGGGCCAAGAGGCCCAGTACTTC. Protein sequence: CATSRAKTGGQEAQYF. The full variable domain, completed using reference TRBV15 and TRBJ2-5, is DAMVIQNPRYQVTQFGKPVTLSCSQTLNHNVMYWYQQKSSQAPKLLFHYYDKDFNNEADTPDNFQSRRPNTSFCFLDIRSPGLGDTAMYLCATSRAKTGGQEAQYFGPGTRLLVL.

The chain is built from TRBV6-4 and TRBJ1-4; no clear D gene. The CDR3 totals 13 residues. Germline CDR1 MRHNA, CDR2 SNTAGT. Trimming removed 6 bases from V and 5 bases from J, with 10 bases in between. The CDR3 is CASSGSPNEKLFF. The CDR3 DNA sequence: TGTGCCAGCAGCGGGAGTCCGAATGAAAAACTGTTTTTT.

The table lists this clonotype with a few counts. The V and J genes are TRBV7-9 and TRBJ1-4; maybe TRBD1 (6 bases). Looked up from germline, CDR1 is SEHNR and CDR2 is FQNEAQ (reference sequence). The CDR3 is 14 residues long. V shed 1 base and J shed 7 bases, with 10 bases lying between them. The CDR3 here is CASSLGLGGEKLFF. CDR3 coding DNA: TGTGCCAGCAGCTTAGGACTAGGGGGTGAAAAACTGTTTTTT.

This clonotype appeared a few times. J is TRBJ2-2 and V is TRBV6-4, with TRBD1 identical over 7 bases. V shed 8 bases and J 6 bases; nucleotides not matched to a gene: 3. The germline gives CDR1 MRHNA, CDR2 SNTAGT. The length of the CDR3 is 12 residues. CDR3 in DNA: TGTGCCAGCGGCCAGGGGGCCGGGGAGCTGTTTTTT. It translates to CASGQGAGELFF.